Following are 24 T cell receptor beta chains from one sample sequenced in a study of shared clonotypes between healthy human individuals. Sequenced by immunoSEQ multiplex PCR; TCRdb stores in-frame clones only, minus some. The sample has some 2 million clones, roughly 94% seen once. The sequenced sample was naive CD4+ T cells sorted from blood. The sample's subset: CD45RA+ positively selected. These receptors all come from a man aged 18 to 35 in good health.

The chain links TRBV13 to TRBJ2-3, with TRBD2 identical over 15 bases. The CDR3 contains 17 residues. The V and J ends lost 6 bases and 3 bases, in that order; junction bases with no gene match: 7. Germline CDR1 and CDR2: PRHDT and FYEKMQ (reference sequence). DNA for the CDR3: TGTGCCAGCAGTCTGAGCGGACTAGCGGGAGGGACAGATACGCAGTATTTT. This codes for CASSLSGLAGGTDTQYF.

Comment on this clone: Other DNA variants within this sample encode the same CDR3. The rearrangement uses TRBV15 and TRBJ2-7; maybe TRBD2 (6 bases). From germline, CDR1 is LNHNV and CDR2 YYDKDF (reference sequence). There are 14 residues in the CDR3. Trimming took off 0 bases at V and 4 bases at J, with 10 bases between the two ends. The CDR3 DNA sequence: TGTGCCACCAGCAGAGATCGGGGGAATTACGAGCAGTACTTC. Translating gives CATSRDRGNYEQYF.

The V and J genes are TRBV6-1 and TRBJ2-5; D perhaps matches TRBD2 (7 bases). The CDR3 loop spans 16 amino acids. Germline V gene sequence: CDR1 MNHNS, CDR2 SASEGT. V was shortened by 2 bases and J by 9 bases, with 22 bases between the two germline ends. CDR3 DNA sequence: TGTGCCAGCAGTGAACTCCTCGGGGGGACAATTAATCCCCAGTACTTC. Protein: CASSELLGGTINPQYF.

The DNA for the CDR3 is TGTGCCAGCAGTTTAGGACAGAATCAGCCCCAGCATTTT. It codes for CASSLGQNQPQHF. The chain recombines TRBV2 with TRBJ1-5, with D possibly TRBD1 on 6 matching bases. This CDR3 is 13 amino acids long. Germline loops: CDR1 SNHLY, CDR2 FYNNEI. The germline V and J ends were trimmed by 5 bases and 4 bases, with 9 bases remaining between them. Drawing the rest from reference TRBV2 and TRBJ1-5, the complete variable domain is EPEVTQTPSHQVTQMGQEVILRCVPISNHLYFYWYRQILGQKVEFLVSFYNNEISEKSEIFDDQFSVERPDGSNFTLKIRSTKLEDSAMYFCASSLGQNQPQHFGDGTRLSIL.

The V and J genes are TRBV6-5 and TRBJ2-4; D gene ambiguous. V gave up 5 bases and J gave up 12 bases, with 11 bases separating them. Per the germline V gene, CDR1 is MNHEY and CDR2 is SVGAGI. The CDR3 is 11 amino acids. The CDR3: CASSLGPYQYF. As DNA, the CDR3 is TGTGCCAGCAGTCTAGGCCCTTATCAGTACTTC.

The chain has TRBV7-3 and TRBJ2-3; TRBD2 is a possible D gene (5 bases). The CDR3 consists of 14 residues. CDR1 SGHTA and CDR2 FQGTGA come from the germline V gene. The germline V and J ends were trimmed by 6 bases and 5 bases, with 15 bases remaining between them. CDR3 sequence: CASSPGRPGDTQYF. The CDR3 DNA is TGTGCCAGCAGTCCGGGAAGGCCGGGAGATACGCAGTATTTT.

The chain couples TRBV5-4 to TRBJ1-2; 7 bases fit TRBD1. The ends lost 5 bases at V and 1 base at J; junction bases unmatched: 5. Looked up from germline, CDR1 is SGHNT and CDR2 is YYREEE (reference sequence). The length of the CDR3 is 14 residues. For the CDR3, the DNA is TGTGCCAGCAGAGAGGGACAGATTAACTATGGCTACACCTTC. It encodes CASREGQINYGYTF.

This clone was recorded once. Other nucleotide sequences in the sample specify the same CDR3. The chain couples TRBV6-1 to TRBJ2-2, with 11 bases fitting TRBD2. CDR3 length: 15 residues. V was clipped by 6 bases and J by 1 base; unmatched bases: 1. Germline loops: CDR1 MNHNS, CDR2 SASEGT. CDR3 nucleotide sequence: TGTGCCAGCAGAGGGACTAGCGGGAACACCGGGGAGCTGTTTTTT. As protein: CASRGTSGNTGELFF.

Points on this clone: Other DNA sequences within the sample encode an identical CDR3. V gene TRBV7-6 combines with J gene TRBJ2-5; D might be TRBD1 (5 bases). Trimming stripped 0 bases from V and 5 bases from J, with 10 bases between. The CDR3 runs 14 residues. CDR1 and CDR2 from the germline V gene are SGHVS and FNYEAQ. The CDR3 DNA is TGTGCCAGCAGCTTAGCGGCAGGGAAGGAGACCCAGTACTTC. It codes for CASSLAAGKETQYF.

V gene TRBV28 combines with J gene TRBJ1-2; 10 nucleotides agree with TRBD1. Germline loops: CDR1 MDHEN, CDR2 SYDVKM. J lost 5 bases, V lost 6 bases, and 9 bases had no gene match. The CDR3 extends over 15 amino acids. The CDR3 sequence is CASSSPGTGEYGYTF. CDR3 bases: TGTGCCAGCAGCTCCCCCGGGACAGGGGAATATGGCTACACCTTC.

V gene TRBV30 combines with J gene TRBJ1-1; 8 bases match TRBD1. With V trimmed by 4 bases and J by 5 bases, 12 bases remained unmatched. The germline V gene encodes CDR1 GTSNPN and CDR2 SVGIG (reference sequence). This CDR3 spans 15 amino acids. The CDR3 region is CAWTRGTGIWTEAFF. In DNA form, the CDR3 reads TGTGCCTGGACCAGGGGGACAGGTATTTGGACTGAAGCTTTCTTT.

As concerns this clone: Being one base from a much bigger clone, this may be a read error. The rearrangement uses TRBV27 and TRBJ1-1; D gene unclear. Between the trimmed V and J ends, which lost 2 bases and 0 bases, there was a span of 4 bases. This CDR3 is 13 amino acids long. Germline V gives CDR1 MNHEY, CDR2 SMNVEV (reference sequence). Here the CDR3 DNA reads TGTGCCAGCAGTTTACAGGTGAACACTGAAGCTTTCTTT. This sequence encodes CASSLQVNTEAFF.

The chain has TRBV30 and TRBJ2-2; possible D gene TRBD2, 5 bases. CDR3 size: 13 residues. V shed 3 bases and J shed 3 bases, with 8 bases lying between them. Looked up from germline, CDR1 is GTSNPN and CDR2 is SVGIG (reference sequence). The CDR3 here is CAWSTSYTGELFF. The CDR3, as DNA: TGTGCCTGGAGCACTAGTTACACCGGGGAGCTGTTTTTT.

This clone was picked up one time. The chain links TRBV30 to TRBJ2-3; the match to TRBD2 covers 10 bases. Trimming at V came to 0 bases and at J to 1 base, leaving 4 bases not matched to a gene. The CDR3 has 16 amino acids. Germline CDR1 GTSNPN, CDR2 SVGIG (reference sequence). For the CDR3, the DNA is TGTGCCTGGAGTGTGGGAACTAGCGGGGGCACAGATACGCAGTATTTT. Translation: CAWSVGTSGGTDTQYF.

This sequence joins TRBV7-6 and TRBJ2-2; D possibly corresponds to TRBD1 (6 bases). The CDR3 has 15 amino acids. Between the trimmed V and J ends, which lost 1 base and 1 base, there was a span of 7 bases. The germline CDR1 and CDR2 sequences are SGHVS and FNYEAQ. The CDR3 is CASSLVTGNTGELFF. CDR3 coding DNA: TGTGCCAGCAGCTTAGTGACAGGGAACACCGGGGAGCTGTTTTTT.

The chain has TRBV11-2 and TRBJ2-2; D is perhaps TRBD2 (6 bases). Trimming cost V 1 base and J 10 bases, with 16 bases left between them. Germline values: CDR1 SGHAT, CDR2 FQNNGV. CDR3 length: 15 amino acids. CDR3 nucleotide sequence: TGTGCCAGCAGCTTAGGTCTGGGCTGGAGGGAGGAGCTGTTTTTT. It codes for CASSLGLGWREELFF.

J is TRBJ2-1 and V is TRBV5-1; the match to TRBD1 covers 7 bases. J was trimmed by 8 bases and V by 2 bases; bases with no gene match: 7. The CDR3 has 14 amino acids. Germline lookup yields CDR1 SGHRS and CDR2 YFSETQ. CDR3 sequence (DNA): TGCGCCAGCAGCTTCTCAAGACAGGGCCATGAGCAGTTCTTC. This sequence encodes CASSFSRQGHEQFF.

The rearrangement uses TRBV10-3 and TRBJ2-5, with 14 bases lining up with TRBD2. Germline-derived CDR1 and CDR2 are ENHRY and SYGVKD. J lost 3 bases, V lost 10 bases, and 4 bases had no gene match. The CDR3 loop spans 14 amino acids. The CDR3, as DNA: TGTGCCACCGCGACTAGCGGGGGGGAAGAGACCCAGTACTTC. This encodes CATATSGGEETQYF.

The chain combines TRBV6-5 with TRBJ2-7, with D uncertain. The CDR3 contains 16 residues. Germline loops: CDR1 MNHEY, CDR2 SVGAGI. V was pared by 2 bases and J by 5 bases, with 19 bases between. Here the CDR3 reads CASSYEVKGPLNEQYF. CDR3 nucleotides: TGTGCCAGCAGTTACGAGGTAAAAGGTCCGTTGAACGAGCAGTACTTC.

This clone was detected only once. The gene calls are TRBV27 and TRBJ1-4, with TRBD1 identical over 9 bases. Germline-derived CDR1 and CDR2 are MNHEY and SMNVEV (reference sequence). The CDR3 has 14 residues. V trimming: 5 bases; J trimming: 3 bases; junction bases outside the gene matches: 1. Here the CDR3 reads CASSRQGANEKLFF. The CDR3, as DNA: TGTGCCAGCAGTCGACAGGGGGCTAATGAAAAACTGTTTTTT.

V gene TRBV30 combines with J gene TRBJ2-6; 9 bases align to TRBD1. Trimming removed 4 bases from V and 0 bases from J; junction bases left unmatched: 10. The CDR3 spans 18 residues. CDR1 and CDR2 (germline): GTSNPN, SVGIG (reference sequence). CDR3 sequence: CAWTPGQGPPSGANVLTF. Here the CDR3 DNA reads TGTGCCTGGACCCCCGGACAGGGGCCCCCCTCTGGGGCCAACGTCCTGACTTTC.

The CDR3, as DNA: TGTGCCATCAGCGAAGTCGGACAGTCAAACTATGGCTACACCTTC. It translates to CAISEVGQSNYGYTF. This chain connects TRBV10-3 to TRBJ1-2, with D perhaps TRBD1 (6 bases). Trimming took 6 bases from V and 2 from J, leaving 16 bases between them. The CDR3 spans 15 residues. Germline V gene data show CDR1 as ENHRY and CDR2 as SYGVKD.

As to this clone: Other DNA sequences in the same sample also yield this CDR3. The V call is TRBV7-2, the J call TRBJ2-3; D ambiguous. Trimming removed 7 bases at V and 0 bases at J, with 2 bases between. The CDR3 loop spans 11 amino acids. Per germline, CDR1 SGHTA and CDR2 FQGNSA. The CDR3 region has the DNA TGTGCCAGCACGAGCACAGATACGCAGTATTTT. Translating it yields CASTSTDTQYF.

This clone occurred once. The chain links TRBV11-3 to TRBJ2-3, with 8 bases lining up with TRBD2. The CDR3 spans 16 residues. With V trimmed by 3 bases and J by 1 base, 6 bases remained unmatched. The germline V gene encodes CDR1 SGHNT and CDR2 YENEEA. The CDR3 reads CASSFSGSQRTDTQYF. The CDR3 DNA sequence: TGTGCCAGCAGCTTCAGCGGGAGCCAACGCACAGATACGCAGTATTTT.